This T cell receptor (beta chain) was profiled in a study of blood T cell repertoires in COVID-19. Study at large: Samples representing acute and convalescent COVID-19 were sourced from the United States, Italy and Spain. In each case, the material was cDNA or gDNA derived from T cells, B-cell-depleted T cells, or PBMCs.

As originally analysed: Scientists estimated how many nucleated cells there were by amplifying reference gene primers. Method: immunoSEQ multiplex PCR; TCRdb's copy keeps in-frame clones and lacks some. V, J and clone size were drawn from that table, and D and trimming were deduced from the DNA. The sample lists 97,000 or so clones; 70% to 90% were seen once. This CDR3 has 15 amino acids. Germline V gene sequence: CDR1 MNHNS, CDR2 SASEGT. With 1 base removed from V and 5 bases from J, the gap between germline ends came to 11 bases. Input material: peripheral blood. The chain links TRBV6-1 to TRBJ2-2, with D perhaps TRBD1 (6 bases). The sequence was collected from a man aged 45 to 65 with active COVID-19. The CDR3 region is CASSEGGRGTGELFF. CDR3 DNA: TGTGCCAGCAGTGAAGGGGGCAGGGGAACCGGGGAGCTGTTTTTT.